The 12 T cell receptor beta chains below were found in one sample sequenced in a study of blood T cell repertoires in COVID-19. Sequencing was performed with immunoSEQ multiplex PCR; in TCRdb, only in-frame clones are kept and a portion is missing. Among some 290,000 clones listed, around 83% were seen once. Sequencing was done on a sample of peripheral blood. All receptors come from a young man with active or convalescent COVID-19.

This clone was recorded only once. This sequence joins TRBV2 and TRBJ1-1, with TRBD1 matching over 9 bases. The V and J ends lost 7 bases and 5 bases, in that order; junction bases with no gene match: 8. The CDR3 totals 14 residues. Germline values: CDR1 SNHLY, CDR2 FYNNEI. CDR3 sequence: CASKAMTGGTEAFF. The CDR3 coding sequence is TGTGCCAGCAAAGCGATGACAGGGGGGACTGAAGCTTTCTTT.

This chain links TRBV18 with TRBJ2-7, with a tentative D call TRBD1 (5 bases). Germline CDR1 is KGHSH and CDR2 is LQKENI. V lost 0 bases and J lost 5, with 8 bases in between. CDR3 length: 13 residues. The CDR3 sequence: CASSPPSRDEQYF. CDR3 bases: TGTGCCAGCTCACCACCGAGCAGGGACGAGCAGTACTTC. The full variable domain, completed using reference TRBV18 and TRBJ2-7, is NAGVMQNPRHLVRRRGQEARLRCSPMKGHSHVYWYRQLPEEGLKFMVYLQKENIIDESGMPKERFSAEFPKEGPSILRIQQVVRGDSAAYFCASSPPSRDEQYFGPGTRLTVT.

The rearrangement links TRBV28 to TRBJ2-7; D might be TRBD1 (5 bases). In germline, CDR1 is MDHEN, CDR2 SYDVKM. There are 13 residues in the CDR3. Trimming took 4 bases from V and 5 from J, leaving 12 bases between them. This CDR3 is CASSSQVLNEQYF. Here the CDR3 DNA reads TGTGCCAGCAGTTCACAGGTTCTAAACGAGCAGTACTTC.

The J gene is TRBJ1-3, the V gene TRBV13; weak D call: TRBD1 (5 bases). The germline CDR1 and CDR2 sequences are PRHDT and FYEKMQ (reference sequence). Trimming removed 5 bases at V and 8 bases at J, with 13 bases between. CDR3 length equals 13 residues. Written as DNA, the CDR3 is TGTGCCAGCAGCCTCGACAGCCGGGACACCATATATTTT. It yields the protein CASSLDSRDTIYF.

V and J are TRBV5-6 and TRBJ1-2, with TRBD1 matching over 9 bases. The germline CDR1 and CDR2 sequences are SGHDT and YYEEEE. The CDR3 length is 13 residues. V shed 3 bases and J 12 bases; nucleotides not matched to a gene: 9. The CDR3 region is CASSSGGQGFHTF. The CDR3 nucleotides are TGTGCCAGCAGCTCGGGGGGACAGGGTTTTCACACCTTC.

This chain connects TRBV7-2 to TRBJ2-5; 7 bases align to TRBD2. Germline V gene data show CDR1 as SGHTA and CDR2 as FQGNSA. After removal of 4 bases from V and 9 bases from J, the junction contained 23 bases not matched to a gene. This CDR3 has 18 residues. The CDR3 here is CASSYRALGERGGRPQYF. The CDR3 DNA reads as TGTGCCAGCAGCTACCGGGCCCTCGGGGAGAGGGGAGGGAGGCCCCAGTACTTC.

The CDR3 loop reads CASSYGQGRHGYTF. The CDR3 DNA sequence: TGTGCCAGCAGCTACGGACAGGGGAGGCATGGCTACACCTTC. V usage is TRBV7-2 and J usage is TRBJ1-2; 9 bases map to TRBD1. Germline V gives CDR1 SGHTA, CDR2 FQGNSA. This CDR3 has 14 residues. V shed 4 bases, J shed 6 bases, and the junction held 6 bases outside the gene matches. Full variable domain (remainder filled in from reference TRBV7-2 and TRBJ1-2): GAGVSQSPSNKVTEKGKDVELRCDPISGHTALYWYRQSLGQGLEFLIYFQGNSAPDKSGLPSDRFSAERTGGSVSTLTIQRTQQEDSAVYLCASSYGQGRHGYTFGSGTRLTVV.

V usage is TRBV5-8 and J usage is TRBJ1-5; 7 bases are a match to TRBD1. Trimming at V came to 2 bases and at J to 1 base, leaving 6 bases not matched to a gene. Germline-derived CDR1 and CDR2 are SGHTS and YDEGEE. The CDR3 is 16 residues long. The DNA for the CDR3 is TGTGCCAGCAGCTTAATTAGACAGGGAAGCAATCAGCCCCAGCATTTT. Encoded protein: CASSLIRQGSNQPQHF.

The chain joins TRBV3-1 (or the pseudogene TRBV3-2) to TRBJ2-5; 11 bases match TRBD2. Trimming cost V 6 bases and J 5 bases; bases outside gene matches: 8. CDR1 and CDR2 (germline): LGHDT, YNNKEL (reference sequence). The CDR3 length is 15 residues. CDR3: CASRPRPSGRETQYF. CDR3 bases: TGTGCCAGCAGGCCTCGACCTAGCGGGAGGGAGACCCAGTACTTC.

The rearrangement uses TRBV18 and TRBJ1-6; TRBD1 is a possible D gene (6 bases). The germline gives CDR1 KGHSH, CDR2 LQKENI. The CDR3 sequence is 14 residues long. V lost 2 bases to trimming and J lost 5 bases, with 7 bases between them. DNA for the CDR3: TGTGCCAGCTCACCAGCAGGGGATAATTCACCCCTCCACTTT. Protein sequence: CASSPAGDNSPLHF.

The V gene is TRBV4-1, the J gene TRBJ2-5, with D possibly being TRBD2 (6 bases). The CDR3 contains 15 residues. V was shortened by 4 bases and J by 5 bases, with 17 bases between the two germline ends. Germline V gives CDR1 MGHRA, CDR2 YSYEKL. CDR3 sequence: CASSLGGAGPETQYF. DNA for the CDR3: TGCGCCAGCAGCCTCGGAGGGGCGGGGCCGGAGACCCAGTACTTC.

The chain links TRBV2 to TRBJ2-5; 8 positions agree with TRBD1. Looked up from germline, CDR1 is SNHLY and CDR2 is FYNNEI. The V segment lost 6 bases and the J segment 7 bases; nucleotides outside the gene matches: 13. The CDR3 is 15 residues long. In nucleotides, the CDR3 is TGTGCCAGCAGAGGGGACCAGGGGGCCCTAAGGACCCAGTACTTC. Translating it yields CASRGDQGALRTQYF.